Listed below are T cell receptor beta chains from one sample, sequenced in a study of cytomegalovirus exposure and HLA in healthy donors. Repertoires were generated with immunoSEQ multiplex PCR, while TCRdb's copy carries only in-frame clones and drops some. The sample holds 180,000 or so clones, 78% seen once. Sample: PBMCs. The source of these receptors is a female donor in good health and CMV-seronegative. The CDR3 runs from the conserved cysteine through the conserved F or W. The D gene is left open where the match is weak. Clone size is not always given. Where it is, it says once, few, many or a class for expanded clones.

v_call: TRBV19; d_call: .; clone_size: once; j_call: TRBJ1-2; cdr3_aa: CASSIEGAGPASYGYTF; cdr3_nt: TGTGCCAGTAGTATAGAAGGTGCGGGTCCGGCCTCCTATGGCTACACCTTC
v_call: TRBV7-2; d_call: .; clone_size: .; j_call: TRBJ2-5; cdr3_aa: CASSLGGGGETQYF; cdr3_nt: TGTGCCAGCAGCTTAGGGGGAGGGGGGGAGACCCAGTACTTC
v_call: TRBV5-4; d_call: .; clone_size: few; j_call: TRBJ1-2; cdr3_aa: CASSTPGKKGYTF; cdr3_nt: TGTGCCAGCAGCACTCCAGGGAAGAAAGGCTACACCTTC
v_call: TRBV2; d_call: TRBD1; clone_size: .; j_call: TRBJ2-4; cdr3_aa: CASSDRDSFLRNIQYF; cdr3_nt: TGTGCCAGCAGCGATCGGGACAGCTTCCTTCGAAACATTCAGTACTTC
v_call: TRBV15; d_call: TRBD2; clone_size: .; j_call: TRBJ2-1; cdr3_aa: CATGLAGGEQFF; cdr3_nt: TGTGCCACCGGACTAGCGGGAGGTGAGCAGTTCTTC
v_call: TRBV6-5; d_call: .; clone_size: once; j_call: TRBJ2-2; cdr3_aa: CASRPDRVTGELFF; cdr3_nt: TGTGCCAGCAGACCCGACCGGGTAACCGGGGAGCTGTTTTTT
v_call: TRBV5-1; d_call: .; clone_size: .; j_call: TRBJ1-2; cdr3_aa: CASRGTIGLTNYGYTF; cdr3_nt: TGCGCCAGCAGGGGGACAATCGGGTTAACTAACTATGGCTACACCTTC
v_call: TRBV7-8; d_call: TRBD2; clone_size: once; j_call: TRBJ2-7; cdr3_aa: CASSPISGGAAEQYF; cdr3_nt: TGTGCCAGCAGCCCCATTAGCGGGGGGGCTGCCGAGCAGTACTTC
v_call: TRBV2; d_call: TRBD1; clone_size: .; j_call: TRBJ1-6; cdr3_aa: CASSSDRGIISPLHF; cdr3_nt: TGTGCCAGCAGTTCAGACAGGGGTATTATTTCACCCCTCCACTTT
v_call: TRBV29-1; d_call: TRBD2; clone_size: .; j_call: TRBJ2-3; cdr3_aa: CSVASGISDTQYF; cdr3_nt: TGCAGCGTTGCTAGCGGTATAAGTGATACGCAGTATTTT
v_call: TRBV6-6; d_call: .; clone_size: .; j_call: TRBJ2-1; cdr3_aa: CASSSLWGGSYNEQFF; cdr3_nt: TGTGCCAGCAGCTCCCTATGGGGCGGCTCCTACAATGAGCAGTTCTTC
v_call: TRBV6-1; d_call: .; clone_size: once; j_call: TRBJ2-1; cdr3_aa: CASSQSVPSGDEQFF; cdr3_nt: TGTGCCAGCAGCCAATCCGTCCCCTCTGGAGATGAGCAGTTCTTC
v_call: TRBV19; d_call: .; clone_size: .; j_call: TRBJ2-5; cdr3_aa: CASSIRHHPGRTQYF; cdr3_nt: TGTGCCAGTAGTATCAGACACCACCCCGGGAGGACCCAGTACTTC
v_call: TRBV2; d_call: TRBD2; clone_size: .; j_call: TRBJ2-1; cdr3_aa: CASSGTSGRLLQFF; cdr3_nt: TGTGCCAGCAGTGGGACTAGCGGGAGGCTTTTGCAGTTCTTC
v_call: TRBV5-1; d_call: TRBD1; clone_size: once; j_call: TRBJ2-6; cdr3_aa: CASTWTGGGSGANVLTF; cdr3_nt: TGCGCCAGCACCTGGACAGGGGGCGGGTCTGGGGCCAACGTCCTGACTTTC
v_call: TRBV7-3; d_call: .; clone_size: .; j_call: TRBJ2-3; cdr3_aa: CASSLNGAARFTDTQYF; cdr3_nt: TGTGCCAGCAGCTTAAACGGAGCGGCCCGGTTCACAGATACGCAGTATTTT